A selection of T cell receptor beta chains follows, all from one sample in a study of blood T cell repertoires in COVID-19. Libraries were prepared by immunoSEQ multiplex PCR; TCRdb keeps only in-frame clonotypes and omits some of them. The sample has some 300,000 clones; under 90% are singletons. The sample was PBMCs or T cells enriched from blood (not recorded which). The receptors shown here come from a man aged 25 to 40 who had recovered from COVID-19. Each CDR3 is given with its conserved first and last residue. D genes are given only for firm matches. A clone size is listed for some rows: how often the clone was seen (once, few, many), or a class if it is expanded.

clone size	V gene	J gene	D gene	CDR3 DNA	CDR3 protein
NA	TRBV11-2	TRBJ2-5	TRBD2	TGTGCCAGCAGCTTAGGACTAGCGCCAGGAGGAGAGACCCAGTACTTC	CASSLGLAPGGETQYF
NA	TRBV6-5	TRBJ1-6	NA	TGTGCCAGCAGTTTTGCGGGGGTCAGCTCACCCCTCCACTTT	CASSFAGVSSPLHF
NA	TRBV28	TRBJ2-7	TRBD1	TGTGCCAGCACTGGGGGGACAGGGGGTAACCACGAGCAGTACTTC	CASTGGTGGNHEQYF
NA	TRBV18	TRBJ2-5	NA	TGTGCCAGCTCACCACGGACTACTGGGGGAGAGACCCAGTACTTC	CASSPRTTGGETQYF
few	TRBV10-3	TRBJ2-3	TRBD1	TGTGCCATCAGTGAGACCGGACAGGCTCAAGCAAATTCGGATACGCAGTATTTT	CAISETGQAQANSDTQYF
NA	TRBV10-3	TRBJ2-3	NA	TGTGCCATCAGTCTCGGGGAGGTCACAGATACGCAGTATTTT	CAISLGEVTDTQYF
NA	TRBV6-5	TRBJ2-1	NA	TGTGCCACAACTGACAGGCAATCTGAGCAGTTCTTC	CATTDRQSEQFF
NA	TRBV10-3	TRBJ1-1	TRBD1	TGTGCCATCAGGGGACAGGGGGCGGGGAACACTGAAGCTTTCTTT	CAIRGQGAGNTEAFF
NA	TRBV6-1	TRBJ2-3	TRBD1	TGTGCCAGCAGTGAACAGGGGGCAGGGGTCGCAGATACGCAGTATTTT	CASSEQGAGVADTQYF
NA	TRBV27	TRBJ2-3	TRBD2	TGTGCCAGCGGGGGACTAGCGGTTTTTCCTTTTACAGATACGCAGTATTTT	CASGGLAVFPFTDTQYF